The 20 T cell receptor beta chains presented below share a single source sample, sequenced in a study of control samples from healthy donors and cancer patients. The table came from immunoSEQ multiplex PCR; TCRdb's copy has only in-frame clones and leaves some out. This sample has more than 70,000 clones; approximately 89% occur once, and the top ten carry around 0.95%. The sample comprised blood. The receptors come from a woman aged 25 to 39 in good health.

J is TRBJ1-5 and V is TRBV18, with a tentative D call TRBD1 (6 bases). The CDR3 covers 17 residues. Germline loops: CDR1 KGHSH, CDR2 LQKENI. Trimming pared 1 base from V and 1 base from J, leaving 14 bases between. The CDR3 here is CASSPRAGGRSNQPQHF. As DNA, the CDR3 is TGTGCCAGCTCACCACGGGCGGGGGGCAGGAGCAATCAGCCCCAGCATTTT.

This chain links TRBV18 with TRBJ1-2; D gene uncertain. The germline V and J ends were trimmed by 2 bases and 8 bases, with 15 bases remaining between them. The germline gives CDR1 KGHSH, CDR2 LQKENI. This CDR3 comprises 14 residues. CDR3 in DNA: TGTGCCAGCTCACCAGAGACGGCACTTGAAGGCTACACCTTC. Translating gives CASSPETALEGYTF.

This sequence joins TRBV24-1 and TRBJ2-1; D unresolved. The CDR3 is 16 residues long. Germline lookup yields CDR1 KGHDR and CDR2 SFDVKD. The ends were cut back, 4 bases at V and 1 base at J, with 13 bases in the middle. CDR3 sequence reads: CATSELGGRSYNEQFF. CDR3 DNA: TGTGCCACCAGTGAGTTAGGTGGAAGGTCCTACAATGAGCAGTTCTTC.

The V gene is TRBV7-9, the J gene TRBJ1-1; a weak D match, TRBD1 (6 bases). This CDR3 spans 12 amino acids. V dropped 5 bases and J dropped 11 bases, with 15 bases sitting between them. CDR1 and CDR2 from the germline V gene are SEHNR and FQNEAQ (reference sequence). The chain's CDR3 is CASSTQPGVAFF. The CDR3 DNA sequence: TGTGCCAGCAGCACTCAACCAGGGGTGGCTTTCTTT.

The CDR3: CATSDLLPTGELFF. The CDR3, as DNA: TGTGCCACCAGTGATTTGCTCCCAACCGGGGAGCTGTTTTTT. V is TRBV24-1 and J is TRBJ2-2; D unresolved. V was clipped by 0 bases and J by 5 bases, with 6 bases between them. The germline V gene has CDR1 KGHDR and CDR2 SFDVKD. The CDR3 extends over 14 amino acids.

The chain links TRBV5-1 to TRBJ2-1; the D gene could be TRBD1 or TRBD2 (5 bases each). The CDR3 extends over 14 amino acids. The germline V gene has CDR1 SGHRS and CDR2 YFSETQ. V lost 8 bases to trimming and J lost 8 bases, with 20 bases between them. CDR3 in DNA: TGCGCCAGTGGGAGAGGTGGGCTAGGGGATGAGCAGTTCTTC. Encoded protein: CASGRGGLGDEQFF. Variable domain in full (rest from reference TRBV5-1 and TRBJ2-1): KAGVTQTPRYLIKTRGQQVTLSCSPISGHRSVSWYQQTPGQGLQFLFEYFSETQRNKGNFPGRFSGRQFSNSRSEMNVSTLELGDSALYLCASGRGGLGDEQFFGPGTRLTVL.

The CDR3 bases are TGTGCCAGCTCACCTCCGGGACTGTCAACTGAGCAGTTCTTC. Translated, it gives CASSPPGLSTEQFF. The chain combines TRBV18 with TRBJ2-1, with TRBD2 as a possible D gene (6 bases). Germline assignment: CDR1 KGHSH and CDR2 LQKENI. V was cut by 3 bases and J by 9 bases, with 15 bases left in between. CDR3 length equals 14 residues.

V gene TRBV28 combines with J gene TRBJ1-5; a weak D match, TRBD1 (5 bases). Germline loops: CDR1 MDHEN, CDR2 SYDVKM. The CDR3 sequence is 13 residues long. The germline V and J ends were trimmed by 6 bases and 6 bases, with 12 bases remaining between them. The CDR3 DNA sequence: TGTGCCAGCAGAAAACGGGGGATTCAGCCCCAGCATTTT. Translating it yields CASRKRGIQPQHF.

The chain links TRBV7-2 to TRBJ2-5; TRBD2 might be the D (5 bases). The length of the CDR3 is 16 residues. The germline V and J ends were trimmed by 1 base and 0 bases, with 12 bases remaining between them. The germline gives CDR1 SGHTA, CDR2 FQGNSA. The CDR3, as DNA: TGTGCCAGCAGCTTAGTTGGCGGGCGGTACCAAGAGACCCAGTACTTC. Translated: CASSLVGGRYQETQYF.

J is TRBJ1-5 and V is TRBV18; D might be TRBD1 (6 bases). V shed 4 bases and J shed 0 bases, with 16 bases lying between them. Germline values: CDR1 KGHSH, CDR2 LQKENI. CDR3 length: 17 amino acids. The CDR3 protein is CASSQDSVLYSNQPQHF. CDR3 nucleotide sequence: TGTGCCAGCTCACAGGACAGCGTCCTTTATAGCAATCAGCCCCAGCATTTT.

As regards this clone: One end of the junction varies from germline; a read error may be responsible. This sample also contains other DNA sequences that code for the same CDR3. This chain links TRBV6-5 with TRBJ1-2, with D possibly matching TRBD1 (6 bases). CDR1 and CDR2 from the germline V gene are MNHEY and SVGAGI. The length of the CDR3 is 14 residues. The CDR3 DNA reads TGCGCCAGCCCACAGGGTCATGGACACCATGGCTACACCTTC. Translation gives CASPQGHGHHGYTF.

This chain joins TRBV7-3 and TRBJ1-1, with D perhaps TRBD1 (5 bases). V lost 2 bases, J lost 2 bases, and 12 bases lay in between. This CDR3 comprises 15 residues. CDR1 and CDR2 (germline): SGHTA, FQGTGA. CDR3: CASSLDGQINTEAFF. The CDR3 coding sequence is TGTGCCAGCAGCTTAGATGGACAAATTAACACTGAAGCTTTCTTT.

Only one count was recorded for this clone. The V call is TRBV5-4, the J call TRBJ2-3; D is undetermined. Trimming pared 3 bases from V and 4 bases from J, leaving 12 bases between. The CDR3 spans 14 residues. Germline values: CDR1 SGHNT, CDR2 YYREEE (reference sequence). DNA of the CDR3: TGTGCCAGCAGCTACTCACAGTGGGCAGATACGCAGTATTTT. The encoded protein is CASSYSQWADTQYF.

V and J are TRBV3-1 (or the pseudogene TRBV3-2) and TRBJ2-1; D possibly matches TRBD1 or TRBD2 (6 bases each). V was clipped by 2 bases and J by 5 bases, with 19 bases between them. The germline V gene encodes CDR1 LGHDT and CDR2 YNNKEL (reference sequence). The CDR3 covers 17 residues. DNA of the CDR3: TGTGCCAGCAGCCAACCCCGGTGGAGGGGGGAGGACAATGAGCAGTTCTTC. This encodes CASSQPRWRGEDNEQFF.

The rearrangement joins TRBV11-2 to TRBJ2-5, with a possible D match to TRBD2 (6 bases). The CDR3 has 15 amino acids. Germline lookup yields CDR1 SGHAT and CDR2 FQNNGV. V was pared by 8 bases and J by 2 bases, with 18 bases between. CDR3 nucleotide sequence: TGTGCCAGCGGTTGGGGTACGCGGGGACAAGAGACCCAGTACTTC. This encodes CASGWGTRGQETQYF.

The rearrangement uses TRBV18 and TRBJ1-3; a weak D match, TRBD1 (6 bases). The CDR3 extends over 17 amino acids. From germline, CDR1 is KGHSH and CDR2 LQKENI. V lost 6 bases to trimming and J lost 0 bases, with 18 bases between them. Here the CDR3 DNA reads TGTGCCAGCTCCCCCGGGGGGGCCTTAAACTCTGGAAACACCATATATTTT. Protein: CASSPGGALNSGNTIYF.

This rearrangement joins TRBV3-1 (or the pseudogene TRBV3-2) to TRBJ2-7; D remains ambiguous. The CDR3 sequence is 13 residues long. V shed 4 bases and J shed 3 bases, with 10 bases lying between them. Germline V lookup: CDR1 LGHDT, CDR2 YNNKEL (reference sequence). DNA for the CDR3: TGTGCCAGCAGCCTAGTCGGTTTCTACGAGCAGTACTTC. Translating it yields CASSLVGFYEQYF.

The chain has TRBV10-1 and TRBJ1-1, with 7 bases aligning to TRBD1. The V and J ends lost 5 bases and 4 bases, in that order; junction bases with no gene match: 7. The length of the CDR3 is 14 residues. Per the germline V gene, CDR1 is WNHNN and CDR2 is SYGVQD (reference sequence). In nucleotides, the CDR3 is TGCGCCAGCAGTCCCGAGGGGGCCGCCACTGAAGCTTTCTTT. It codes for CASSPEGAATEAFF.

The J gene is TRBJ1-1, the V gene TRBV11-3; the match to TRBD1 covers 7 bases. The CDR3 runs 13 residues. Losses at the gene ends were 4 bases for V and 4 bases for J; bases not matched to a gene: 3. Germline V CDR1 and CDR2: SGHNT, YENEEA. The CDR3 DNA follows: TGTGCCAGCAGCTCAACAGGGGTCACTGAAGCTTTCTTT. Translated: CASSSTGVTEAFF. Supplemented by reference TRBV11-3 and TRBJ1-1, the full variable domain reads EAGVVQSPRYKIIEKKQPVAFWCNPISGHNTLYWYLQNLGQGPELLIRYENEEAVDDSQLPKDRFSAERLKGVDSTLKIQPAELGDSAVYLCASSSTGVTEAFFGQGTRLTVV.

The V call is TRBV27, the J call TRBJ1-2; maybe TRBD1 (6 bases). The CDR3 length is 13 residues. Trimming cost V 3 bases and J 7 bases, with 12 bases left between them. CDR1 and CDR2 from the germline V gene are MNHEY and SMNVEV (reference sequence). This CDR3 is CASSFSGGPGYTF. CDR3 nucleotide sequence: TGTGCCAGCAGTTTTAGCGGGGGGCCTGGCTACACCTTC.